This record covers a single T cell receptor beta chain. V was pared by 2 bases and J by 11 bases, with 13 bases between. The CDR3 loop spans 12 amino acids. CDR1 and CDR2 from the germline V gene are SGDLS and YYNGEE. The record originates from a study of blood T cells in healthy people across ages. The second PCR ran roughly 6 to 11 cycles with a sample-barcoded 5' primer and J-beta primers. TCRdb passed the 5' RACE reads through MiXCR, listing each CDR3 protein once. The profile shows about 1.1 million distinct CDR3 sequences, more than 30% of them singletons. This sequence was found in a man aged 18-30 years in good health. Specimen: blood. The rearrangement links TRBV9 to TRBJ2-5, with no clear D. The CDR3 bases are TGTGCCAGCAGCGTTGACGTTAATGAGCAGTACTTC. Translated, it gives CASSVDVNEQYF.